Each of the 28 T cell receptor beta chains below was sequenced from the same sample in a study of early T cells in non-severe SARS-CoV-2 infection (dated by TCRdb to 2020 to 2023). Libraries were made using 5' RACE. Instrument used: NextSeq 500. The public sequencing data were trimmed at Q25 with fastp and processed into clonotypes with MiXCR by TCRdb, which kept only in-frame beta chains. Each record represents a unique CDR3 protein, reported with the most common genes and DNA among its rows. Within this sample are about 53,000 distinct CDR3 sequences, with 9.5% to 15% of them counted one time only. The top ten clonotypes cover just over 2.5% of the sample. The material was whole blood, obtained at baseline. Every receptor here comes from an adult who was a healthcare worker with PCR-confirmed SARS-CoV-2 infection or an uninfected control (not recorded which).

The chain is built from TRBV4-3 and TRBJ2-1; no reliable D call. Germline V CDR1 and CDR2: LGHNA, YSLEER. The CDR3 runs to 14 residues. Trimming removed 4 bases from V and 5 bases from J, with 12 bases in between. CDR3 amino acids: CASSLRDSHNEQFF. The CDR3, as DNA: TGCGCCAGCAGCCTTAGGGATTCCCACAATGAGCAGTTCTTC.

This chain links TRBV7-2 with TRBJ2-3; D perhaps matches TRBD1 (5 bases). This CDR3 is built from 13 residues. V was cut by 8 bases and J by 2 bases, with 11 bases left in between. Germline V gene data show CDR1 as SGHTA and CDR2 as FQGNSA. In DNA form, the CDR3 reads TGTGCCAGCGTCCTGGACAACACAGATACGCAGTATTTT. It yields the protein CASVLDNTDTQYF.

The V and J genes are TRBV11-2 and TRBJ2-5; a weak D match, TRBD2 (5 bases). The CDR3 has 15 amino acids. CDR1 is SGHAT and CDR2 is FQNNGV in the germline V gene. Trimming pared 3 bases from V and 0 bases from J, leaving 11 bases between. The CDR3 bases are TGTGCCAGCAGCTTCCGGGGAGACTACCAAGAGACCCAGTACTTC. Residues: CASSFRGDYQETQYF.

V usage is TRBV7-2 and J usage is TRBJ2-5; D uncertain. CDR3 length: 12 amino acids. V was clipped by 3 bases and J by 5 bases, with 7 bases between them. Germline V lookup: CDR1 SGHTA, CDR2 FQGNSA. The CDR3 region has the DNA TGTGCCAGCAGCTTTAACGTCGAGACCCAGTACTTC. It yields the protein CASSFNVETQYF.

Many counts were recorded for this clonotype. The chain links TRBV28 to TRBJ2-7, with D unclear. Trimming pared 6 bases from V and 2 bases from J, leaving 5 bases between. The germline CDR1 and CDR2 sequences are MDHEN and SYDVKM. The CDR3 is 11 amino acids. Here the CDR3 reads CASSSPYEQYF. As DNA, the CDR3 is TGTGCCAGCAGCTCTCCCTACGAGCAGTACTTC.

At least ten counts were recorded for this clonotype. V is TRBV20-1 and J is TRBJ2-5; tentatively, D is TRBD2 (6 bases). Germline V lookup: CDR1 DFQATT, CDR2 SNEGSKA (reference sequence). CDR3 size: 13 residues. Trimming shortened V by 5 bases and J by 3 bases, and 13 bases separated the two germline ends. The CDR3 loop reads CSARWAGKETQYF. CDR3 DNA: TGCAGTGCTCGGTGGGCGGGAAAAGAGACCCAGTACTTC.

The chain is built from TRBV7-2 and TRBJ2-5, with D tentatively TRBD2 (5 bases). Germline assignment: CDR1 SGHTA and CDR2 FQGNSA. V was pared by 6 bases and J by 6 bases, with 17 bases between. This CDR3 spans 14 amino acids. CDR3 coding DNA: TGTGCCAGCAGGTCCACTCGGGGAGTGCAGACCCAGTACTTC. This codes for CASRSTRGVQTQYF.

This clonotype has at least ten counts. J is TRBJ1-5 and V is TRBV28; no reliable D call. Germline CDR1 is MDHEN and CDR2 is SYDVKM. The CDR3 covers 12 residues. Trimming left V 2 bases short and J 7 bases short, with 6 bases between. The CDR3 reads CASSLMVQPQHF. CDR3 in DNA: TGTGCCAGCAGTTTAATGGTCCAGCCCCAGCATTTT.

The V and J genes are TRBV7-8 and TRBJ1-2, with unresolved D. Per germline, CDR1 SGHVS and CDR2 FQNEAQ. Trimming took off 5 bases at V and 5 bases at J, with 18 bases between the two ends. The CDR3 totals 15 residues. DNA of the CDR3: TGTGCCAGCAGCCCCCAATATGGAGTACCATATGGCTACACCTTC. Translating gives CASSPQYGVPYGYTF.

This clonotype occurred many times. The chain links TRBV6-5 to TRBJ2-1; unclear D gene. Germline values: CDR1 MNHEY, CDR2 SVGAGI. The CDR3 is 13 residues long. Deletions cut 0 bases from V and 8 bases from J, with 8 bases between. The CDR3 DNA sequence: TGTGCCAGCAGTTACTCGATCCTGGATGAGCAGTTCTTC. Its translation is CASSYSILDEQFF.

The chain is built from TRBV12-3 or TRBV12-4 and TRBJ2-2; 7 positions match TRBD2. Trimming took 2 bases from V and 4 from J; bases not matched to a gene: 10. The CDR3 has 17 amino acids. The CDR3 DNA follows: TGTGCCAGCAGTTTAAGGCGTCTAGCGGAACGCACCGGGGAGCTGTTTTTT. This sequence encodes CASSLRRLAERTGELFF.

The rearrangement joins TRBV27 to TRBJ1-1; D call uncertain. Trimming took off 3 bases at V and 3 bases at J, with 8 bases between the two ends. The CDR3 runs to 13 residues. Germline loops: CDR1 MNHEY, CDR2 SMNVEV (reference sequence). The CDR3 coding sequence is TGTGCCAGCAGTTTTAGTGTGGACACTGAAGCTTTCTTT. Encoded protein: CASSFSVDTEAFF.

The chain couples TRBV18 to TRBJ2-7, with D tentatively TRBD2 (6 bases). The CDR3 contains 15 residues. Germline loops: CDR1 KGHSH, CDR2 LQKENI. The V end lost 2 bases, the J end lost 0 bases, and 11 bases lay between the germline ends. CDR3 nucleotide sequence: TGTGCCAGCTCACCAGGGGGGTTAACCTCCTACGAGCAGTACTTC. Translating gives CASSPGGLTSYEQYF.

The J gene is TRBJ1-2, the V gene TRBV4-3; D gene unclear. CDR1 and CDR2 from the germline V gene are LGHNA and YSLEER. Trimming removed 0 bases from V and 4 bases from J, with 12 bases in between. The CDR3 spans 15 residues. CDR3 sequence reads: CASSQEAVKSYGYTF. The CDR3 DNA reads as TGCGCCAGCAGCCAAGAGGCGGTTAAGTCCTATGGCTACACCTTC.

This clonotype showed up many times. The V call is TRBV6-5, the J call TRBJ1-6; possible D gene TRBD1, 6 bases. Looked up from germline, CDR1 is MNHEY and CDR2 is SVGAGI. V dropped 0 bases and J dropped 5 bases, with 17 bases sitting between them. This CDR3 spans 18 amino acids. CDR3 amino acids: CASSYSGGTGFNNSPLHF. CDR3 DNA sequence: TGTGCCAGCAGTTACTCCGGCGGTACAGGGTTCAATAATTCACCCCTCCACTTT.

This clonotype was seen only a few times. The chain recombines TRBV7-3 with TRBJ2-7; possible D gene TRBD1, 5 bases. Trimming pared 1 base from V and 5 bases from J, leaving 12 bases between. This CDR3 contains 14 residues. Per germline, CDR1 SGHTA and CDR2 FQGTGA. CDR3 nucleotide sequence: TGTGCCAGCAGCTTAATAGGGGATTTCGACGAGCAGTACTTC. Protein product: CASSLIGDFDEQYF.

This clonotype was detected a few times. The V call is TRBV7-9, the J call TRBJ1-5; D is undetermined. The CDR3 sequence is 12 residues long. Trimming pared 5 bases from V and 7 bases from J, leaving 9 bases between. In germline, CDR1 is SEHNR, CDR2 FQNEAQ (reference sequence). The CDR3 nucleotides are TGTGCCAGCAGCCGTCCTCGCCAGCCCCAGCATTTT. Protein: CASSRPRQPQHF.

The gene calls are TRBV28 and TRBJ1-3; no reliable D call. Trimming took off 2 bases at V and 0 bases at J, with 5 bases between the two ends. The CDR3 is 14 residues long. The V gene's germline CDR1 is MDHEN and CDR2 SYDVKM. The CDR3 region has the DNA TGTGCCAGCAGTTTAAACCTCTCTGGAAACACCATATATTTT. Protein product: CASSLNLSGNTIYF.

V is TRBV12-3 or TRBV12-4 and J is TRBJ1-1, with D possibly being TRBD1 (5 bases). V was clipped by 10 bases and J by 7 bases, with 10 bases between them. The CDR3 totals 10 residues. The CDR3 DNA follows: TGTGCCACTGCAGGGTATGAAGCTTTCTTT. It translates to CATAGYEAFF.

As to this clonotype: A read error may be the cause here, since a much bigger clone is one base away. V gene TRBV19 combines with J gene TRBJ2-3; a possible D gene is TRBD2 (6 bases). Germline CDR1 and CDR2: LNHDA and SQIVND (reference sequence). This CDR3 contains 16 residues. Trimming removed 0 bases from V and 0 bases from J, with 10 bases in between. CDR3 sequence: CASSIDHGTSTDTQYF. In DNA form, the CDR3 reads TGTGCCAGTAGTATAGATCACGGGACTAGCACAGATACGCAGTATTTT.

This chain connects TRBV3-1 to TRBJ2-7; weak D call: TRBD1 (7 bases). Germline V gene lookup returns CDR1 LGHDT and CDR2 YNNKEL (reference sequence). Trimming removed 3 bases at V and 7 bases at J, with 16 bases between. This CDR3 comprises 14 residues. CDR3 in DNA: TGTGCCAGCAGCCAGGAGGGGGCAAGGTTGGAGCAGTACTTC. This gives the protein CASSQEGARLEQYF.

The CDR3 here is CASSQDWDGGEQYF. The CDR3 DNA reads as TGCGCCAGCAGCCAAGATTGGGACGGAGGCGAGCAGTACTTC. The chain joins TRBV4-3 to TRBJ2-7, with D perhaps TRBD1 or TRBD2 (5 bases each). Germline CDR1 and CDR2: LGHNA and YSLEER. The CDR3 spans 14 residues. Trimming removed 0 bases from V and 6 bases from J, with 12 bases in between.

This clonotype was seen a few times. In DNA, the CDR3 is TGTGCCAGCAGCCACGAGGGGACTAGCGGGAGTCTGAGGGAGCAGTACTTC. Encoded protein: CASSHEGTSGSLREQYF. The chain has TRBV7-2 and TRBJ2-7, with 14 bases aligning to TRBD2. Losses at the gene ends were 5 bases for V and 7 bases for J; bases not matched to a gene: 13. Germline CDR1 and CDR2: SGHTA and FQGNSA. The CDR3 extends over 17 amino acids.

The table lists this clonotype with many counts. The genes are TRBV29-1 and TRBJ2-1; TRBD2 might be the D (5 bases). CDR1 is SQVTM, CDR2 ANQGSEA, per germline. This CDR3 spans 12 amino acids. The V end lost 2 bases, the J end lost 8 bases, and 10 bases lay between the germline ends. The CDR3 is CSVESLADEQFF. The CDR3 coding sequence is TGCAGCGTTGAAAGTCTAGCCGATGAGCAGTTCTTC.

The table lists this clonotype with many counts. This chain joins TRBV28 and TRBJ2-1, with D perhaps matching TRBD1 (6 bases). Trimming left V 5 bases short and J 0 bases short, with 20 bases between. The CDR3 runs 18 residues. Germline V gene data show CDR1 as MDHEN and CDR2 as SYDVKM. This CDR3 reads CASSPLGAARSSYNEQFF. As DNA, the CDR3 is TGTGCCAGCAGTCCCCTGGGGGCAGCAAGGAGCTCCTACAATGAGCAGTTCTTC.

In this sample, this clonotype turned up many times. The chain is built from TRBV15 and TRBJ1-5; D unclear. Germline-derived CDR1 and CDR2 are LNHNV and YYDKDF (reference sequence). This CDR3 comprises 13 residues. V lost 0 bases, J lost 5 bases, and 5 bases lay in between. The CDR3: CATSRDPDQPQHF. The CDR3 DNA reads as TGTGCCACCAGCAGAGATCCGGATCAGCCCCAGCATTTT. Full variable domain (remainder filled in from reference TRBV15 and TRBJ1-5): DAMVIQNPRYQVTQFGKPVTLSCSQTLNHNVMYWYQQKSSQAPKLLFHYYDKDFNNEADTPDNFQSRRPNTSFCFLDIRSPGLGDTAMYLCATSRDPDQPQHFGDGTRLSIL.

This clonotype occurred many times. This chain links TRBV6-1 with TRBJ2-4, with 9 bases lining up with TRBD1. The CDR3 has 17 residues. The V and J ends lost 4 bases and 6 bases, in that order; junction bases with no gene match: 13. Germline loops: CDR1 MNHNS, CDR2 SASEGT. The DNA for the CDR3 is TGTGCCAGCAGTGGCGGCGGGACAGGGCAATGGATAAACATTCAGTACTTC. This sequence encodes CASSGGGTGQWINIQYF.

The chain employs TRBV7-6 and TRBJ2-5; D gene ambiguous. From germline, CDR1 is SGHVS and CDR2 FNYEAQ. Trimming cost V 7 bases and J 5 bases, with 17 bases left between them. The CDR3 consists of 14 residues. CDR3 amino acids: CASTLTGPTETQYF. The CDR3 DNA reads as TGTGCCAGCACTCTGACCGGCCCGACGGAGACCCAGTACTTC.